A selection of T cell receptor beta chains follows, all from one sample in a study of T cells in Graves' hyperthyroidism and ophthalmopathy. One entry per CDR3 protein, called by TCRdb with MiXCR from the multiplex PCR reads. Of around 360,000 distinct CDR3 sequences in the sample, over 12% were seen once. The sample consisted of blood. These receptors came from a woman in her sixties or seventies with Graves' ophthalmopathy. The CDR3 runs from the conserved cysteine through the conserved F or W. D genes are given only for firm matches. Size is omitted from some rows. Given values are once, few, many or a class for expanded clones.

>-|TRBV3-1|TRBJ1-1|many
CASSAGLRTEAFF
TGTGCCAGCAGCGCGGGGTTGCGCACTGAAGCTTTCTTT
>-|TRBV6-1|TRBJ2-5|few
CASTYLGAKETQYF
TGTGCCAGCACCTACCTGGGAGCGAAAGAGACCCAGTACTTC
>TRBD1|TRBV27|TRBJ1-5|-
CASSRRGVYSNQPQHF
TGTGCCAGCAGCCGCAGGGGGGTTTATAGCAATCAGCCCCAGCATTTT
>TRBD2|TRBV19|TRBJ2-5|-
CASSITSGRVETQYF
TGTGCCAGTAGTATTACTAGCGGGAGGGTAGAGACCCAGTACTTC
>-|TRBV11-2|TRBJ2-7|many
CASSLDRNRRGEQYF
TGTGCCAGCAGCTTAGATCGGAACAGGCGGGGCGAGCAGTACTTC
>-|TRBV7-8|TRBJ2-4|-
CASSPVSLAKNIQYF
TGTGCCAGCAGCCCAGTATCACTAGCCAAAAACATTCAGTACTTC
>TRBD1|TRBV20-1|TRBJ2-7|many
CSARTGRFNEQYF
TGCAGTGCTAGGACAGGGAGATTTAACGAGCAGTACTTC
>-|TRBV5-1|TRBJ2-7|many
CASRQSRGYEQYF
TGCGCCAGCAGACAAAGCAGGGGTTACGAGCAGTACTTC
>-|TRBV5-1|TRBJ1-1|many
CASSSQPNTEAFF
TGCGCCAGCAGCTCGCAGCCGAACACTGAAGCTTTCTTT
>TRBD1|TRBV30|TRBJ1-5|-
CAWTRNRGDQPQHF
TGTGCCTGGACCAGAAACAGGGGGGATCAGCCCCAGCATTTT
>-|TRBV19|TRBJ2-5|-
CASSAGKGETQYF
TGTGCCAGTAGTGCGGGGAAGGGGGAGACCCAGTACTTC
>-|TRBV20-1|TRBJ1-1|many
CSAVVGSGNTEAFF
TGCAGTGCTGTGGTGGGCAGTGGGAACACTGAAGCTTTCTTT
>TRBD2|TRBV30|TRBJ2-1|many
CAWSGGLAGYNEQFF
TGTGCCTGGAGTGGCGGGCTAGCGGGCTACAATGAGCAGTTCTTC
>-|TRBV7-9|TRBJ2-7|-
CASSFDSNTYEQYF
TGTGCCAGCAGCTTCGACAGCAACACCTACGAGCAGTACTTC
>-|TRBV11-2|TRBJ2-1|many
CASSLLGTGVYNEQFF
TGTGCCAGCAGCTTACTGGGGACGGGGGTCTACAATGAGCAGTTCTTC
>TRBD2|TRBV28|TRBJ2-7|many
CASSYSGRNEQYF
TGTGCCAGCAGTTATAGCGGGAGAAACGAGCAGTACTTC
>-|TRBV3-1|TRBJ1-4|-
CASSRTGLPNEKLFF
TGTGCCAGCAGCCGAACGGGACTCCCGAATGAAAAACTGTTTTTT
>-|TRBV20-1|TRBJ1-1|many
CSARDEAEAFF
TGCAGTGCTAGGGATGAGGCTGAAGCTTTCTTT
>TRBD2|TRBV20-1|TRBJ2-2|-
CSARDLVSGFGELFF
TGCAGTGCTAGAGATCTTGTTAGCGGGTTCGGGGAGCTGTTTTTT
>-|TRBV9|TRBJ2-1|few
CASSVGVGLRNNEQFF
TGTGCCAGCAGCGTAGGGGTGGGGCTCAGAAACAATGAGCAGTTCTTC
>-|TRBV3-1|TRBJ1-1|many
CASSRSKGLQAFF
TGTGCCAGCAGCCGCTCAAAGGGGCTGCAGGCTTTCTTT
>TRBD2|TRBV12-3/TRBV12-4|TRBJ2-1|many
CASSVGLANHNEQFF
TGTGCCAGCAGTGTAGGACTAGCAAACCACAATGAGCAGTTCTTC
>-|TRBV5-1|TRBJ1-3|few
CASSLDARNSGNTIYF
TGCGCCAGCAGCTTAGACGCGCGCAACTCTGGAAACACCATATATTTT
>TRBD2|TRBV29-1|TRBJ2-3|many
CSVQATSSTDTQYF
TGCAGCGTCCAAGCGACTAGCAGCACAGATACGCAGTATTTT
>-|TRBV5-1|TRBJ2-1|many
CASSSSGYDYNEQFF
TGCGCCAGCAGCTCCAGTGGGTACGATTACAATGAGCAGTTCTTC
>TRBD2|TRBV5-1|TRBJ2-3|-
CASSLGGLAGGANTQYF
TGCGCCAGCAGCTTGGGAGGGCTAGCGGGAGGGGCCAATACGCAGTATTTT
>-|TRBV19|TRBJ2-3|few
CASSPRTGTTSTDTQYF
TGTGCCAGTAGTCCAAGGACTGGAACAACTAGCACAGATACGCAGTATTTT
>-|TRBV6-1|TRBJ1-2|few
CASSVLIVGSGYTF
TGTGCCAGCAGTGTTTTAATAGTGGGATCCGGCTACACCTTC
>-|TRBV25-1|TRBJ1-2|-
CASSEPGGLYGYTF
TGTGCCAGCAGTGAGCCCGGGGGCCTCTATGGCTACACCTTC
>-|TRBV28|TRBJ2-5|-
CASRVGVETQYF
TGTGCCAGCCGTGTGGGAGTGGAGACCCAGTACTTC
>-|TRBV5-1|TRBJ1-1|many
CASSLGAGRGMNTEAFF
TGCGCCAGCAGCTTGGGGGCTGGGAGGGGAATGAACACTGAAGCTTTCTTT
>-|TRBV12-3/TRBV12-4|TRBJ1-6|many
CASSSRLDSPLHF
TGTGCCAGCAGTTCCCGACTTGATTCACCCCTCCACTTT
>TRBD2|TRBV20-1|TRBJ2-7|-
CSAPLAGDSYEQYF
TGCAGTGCTCCATTAGCGGGAGATTCCTACGAGCAGTACTTC
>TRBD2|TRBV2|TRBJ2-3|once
CASSFTPGLAQTDTQYF
TGTGCCAGCAGTTTCACCCCGGGACTAGCACAAACAGATACGCAGTATTTT
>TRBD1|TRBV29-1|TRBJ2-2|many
CSVRGQENTGELFF
TGCAGCGTAAGGGGACAGGAGAACACCGGGGAGCTGTTTTTT
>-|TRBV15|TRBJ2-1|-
CATSRGDNEQFF
TGTGCCACCAGCAGAGGGGACAATGAGCAGTTCTTC
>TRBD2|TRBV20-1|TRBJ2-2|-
CSARDPRTSGRFGELFF
TGCAGTGCTAGAGATCCCCGGACTAGCGGGAGGTTCGGGGAGCTGTTTTTT
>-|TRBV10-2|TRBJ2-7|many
CASSGKDGSSYEQYF
TGCGCCAGCAGTGGGAAAGACGGGAGCTCCTACGAGCAGTACTTC
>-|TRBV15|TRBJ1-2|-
CATSRGGDDDGYTF
TGTGCCACCAGCAGAGGAGGCGATGACGATGGCTACACCTTC
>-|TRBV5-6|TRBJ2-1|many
CASSLVAASSYNEQFF
TGTGCCAGCAGCTTGGTAGCGGCGAGCTCCTACAATGAGCAGTTCTTC
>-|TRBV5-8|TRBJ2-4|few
CASRPYRDGKNIQYF
TGTGCCAGCAGACCATACAGGGATGGCAAAAACATTCAGTACTTC
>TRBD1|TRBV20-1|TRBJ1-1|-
CSARGQGDKNTEAFF
TGCAGTGCTAGGGGACAGGGGGATAAGAACACTGAAGCTTTCTTT
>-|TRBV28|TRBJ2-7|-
CASTSGVSYEQYF
TGTGCCAGCACCTCGGGGGTCTCCTACGAGCAGTACTTC
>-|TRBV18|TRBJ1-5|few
CASSGIGGDQPQHF
TGTGCCAGCTCCGGGATTGGTGGCGATCAGCCCCAGCATTTT
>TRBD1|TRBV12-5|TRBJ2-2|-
CASGRQGLVDTGELFF
TGTGCTAGTGGCCGACAGGGTTTGGTGGACACCGGGGAGCTGTTTTTT
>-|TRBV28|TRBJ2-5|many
CASSTGPRETQYF
TGTGCCAGCAGTACGGGGCCTCGGGAGACCCAGTACTTC
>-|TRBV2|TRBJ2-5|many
CASIPDNQETQYF
TGTGCCAGCATCCCTGACAACCAAGAGACCCAGTACTTC
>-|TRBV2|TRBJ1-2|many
CASSEKRNYGYTF
TGTGCCAGCAGTGAAAAGAGAAACTATGGCTACACCTTC
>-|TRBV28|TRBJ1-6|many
CASSLFNSPLHF
TGTGCCAGCAGTTTGTTTAATTCACCCCTCCACTTT
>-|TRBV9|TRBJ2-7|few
CASSVDGDEQYF
TGTGCCAGCAGCGTTGATGGGGACGAGCAGTACTTC
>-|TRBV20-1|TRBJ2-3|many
CSATSVPTQYF
TGCAGTGCTACGAGCGTTCCCACGCAGTATTTT
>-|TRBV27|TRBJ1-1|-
CAGSPPKVGGNTEAFF
TGTGCCGGCAGTCCACCTAAGGTAGGGGGGAATACTGAAGCTTTCTTT